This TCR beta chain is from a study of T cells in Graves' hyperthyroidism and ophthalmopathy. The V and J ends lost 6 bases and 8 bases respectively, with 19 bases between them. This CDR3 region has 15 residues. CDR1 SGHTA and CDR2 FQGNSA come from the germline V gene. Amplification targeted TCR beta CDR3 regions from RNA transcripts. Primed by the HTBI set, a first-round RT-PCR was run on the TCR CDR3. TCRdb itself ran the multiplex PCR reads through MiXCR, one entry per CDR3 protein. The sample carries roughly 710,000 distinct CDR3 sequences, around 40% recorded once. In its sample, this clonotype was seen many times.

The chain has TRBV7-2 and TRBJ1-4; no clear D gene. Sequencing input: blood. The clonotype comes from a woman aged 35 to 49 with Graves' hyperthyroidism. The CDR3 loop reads CASRKDGYVAEKLFF. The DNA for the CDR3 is TGTGCCAGCAGGAAAGATGGGTATGTGGCCGAAAAACTGTTTTTT.